These 20 T cell receptor beta chains came from one sample sequenced in a study of Ad26.COV2.S vaccination and SARS-CoV-2 variants. Stated treatment: roughly 19 received Ad26.COV2.S at low or high dose, single or two shots; 5 received placebo; per-sample allocation not given. Specimens were obtained on day 63 following the first vaccine or placebo injection. The method was immunoSEQ multiplex PCR; TCRdb's version includes in-frame clones alone and lacks a portion of them. The table shows roughly 320,000 clones, with about 82% occurring only once. Source: peripheral blood, taken in a trial of Ad26.COV2.S vaccine versus placebo. Receptors were obtained from a person aged 18-65 years who received the Ad26.COV2.S COVID-19 vaccine or a placebo.

The J gene is TRBJ1-1, the V gene TRBV7-2; TRBD1 aligns across 9 bases. The germline CDR1 and CDR2 sequences are SGHTA and FQGNSA. There are 15 residues in the CDR3. Germline trimming cut 1 base from V and 1 base from J; bases unmatched to any gene: 1. The DNA for the CDR3 is TGTGCCAGCAGCTTAGAACAGGGGGCGAACACTGAAGCTTTCTTT. The encoded protein is CASSLEQGANTEAFF.

The sample holds a few counts of this clone. The chain recombines TRBV5-1 with TRBJ1-4; tentative D call: TRBD1 (5 bases). Germline CDR1 SGHRS, CDR2 YFSETQ. V was shortened by 4 bases and J by 8 bases, with 18 bases between the two germline ends. This CDR3 contains 15 residues. The CDR3 DNA is TGCGCCAGCAGCCGTCAAAGGGACGGAGGGGAAAAACTGTTTTTT. This gives the protein CASSRQRDGGEKLFF.

The rearrangement links TRBV30 to TRBJ1-5; D perhaps matches TRBD1 (5 bases). There are 16 residues in the CDR3. The ends were cut back, 1 base at V and 5 bases at J, with 18 bases in the middle. From germline, CDR1 is GTSNPN and CDR2 SVGIG (reference sequence). In nucleotides, the CDR3 is TGTGCCTGGAGTGGGCTAGCAGGGAAGGCGGATCAGCCCCAGCATTTT. It encodes CAWSGLAGKADQPQHF.

This clone was seen a handful of times. The rearrangement links TRBV3-1 (or the pseudogene TRBV3-2) to TRBJ1-3; unclear D gene. The V and J ends lost 4 bases and 0 bases respectively, with 7 bases between them. This CDR3 comprises 14 residues. Germline assignment: CDR1 LGHDT and CDR2 YNNKEL (reference sequence). DNA for the CDR3: TGTGCCAGCAGCCGGCGCGACTCTGGAAACACCATATATTTT. This translates into CASSRRDSGNTIYF.

This clone appeared once. J is TRBJ2-1 and V is TRBV10-3, with D unclear. Per germline, CDR1 ENHRY and CDR2 SYGVKD. Trimming pared 6 bases from V and 2 bases from J, leaving 11 bases between. The CDR3 length is 14 residues. The chain's CDR3 is CAISPADAYNEQFF. For the CDR3, the DNA is TGTGCCATCAGCCCCGCCGATGCCTACAATGAGCAGTTCTTC.

This rearrangement joins TRBV2 to TRBJ1-5; D possibly corresponds to TRBD1 (6 bases). In germline, CDR1 is SNHLY, CDR2 FYNNEI. V lost 5 bases and J lost 3, with 11 bases in between. This CDR3 has 14 residues. The CDR3 protein is CASSIQGVNQPQHF. CDR3 bases: TGTGCCAGCAGTATACAGGGAGTCAATCAGCCCCAGCATTTT.

J is TRBJ2-6 and V is TRBV5-4; D is undetermined. CDR1 is SGHNT and CDR2 is YYREEE in the germline V gene (reference sequence). Between the trimmed V and J ends, which lost 6 bases and 0 bases, there was a span of 13 bases. This CDR3 has 16 amino acids. CDR3 in DNA: TGTGCCAGCACCCTCAAGTCCCCCTCTGGGGCCAACGTCCTGACTTTC. Translated, it gives CASTLKSPSGANVLTF.

This chain uses TRBV25-1 with TRBJ2-5, with 11 bases identical to TRBD1. The CDR3 sequence is 16 residues long. Germline loops: CDR1 MGHDK, CDR2 SYGVNS. J gave up 3 bases and V 6 bases, and 9 bases lay outside the gene matches. CDR3 residues: CASSHPGTGGKETQYF. DNA of the CDR3: TGTGCCAGCAGCCACCCAGGGACAGGGGGAAAAGAGACCCAGTACTTC. The variable domain in full, with the rest retrieved from reference TRBV25-1 and TRBJ2-5, is EADIYQTPRYLVIGTGKKITLECSQTMGHDKMYWYQQDPGMELHLIHYSYGVNSTEKGDLSSESTVSRIRTEHFPLTLESARPSHTSQYLCASSHPGTGGKETQYFGPGTRLLVL.

This clone was seen just once. This chain connects TRBV3-1 (or the pseudogene TRBV3-2) to TRBJ2-5; 8 bases agree with TRBD1. V shed 3 bases, J shed 4 bases, and the junction held 7 bases outside the gene matches. Germline V gives CDR1 LGHDT, CDR2 YNNKEL (reference sequence). The CDR3 runs to 15 residues. In nucleotides, the CDR3 is TGTGCCAGCAGCCACATGGACAGGGTCAGAGAGACCCAGTACTTC. It codes for CASSHMDRVRETQYF.

The chain links TRBV9 to TRBJ2-3, with a tentative D call TRBD1 (7 bases). Germline V gene data show CDR1 as SGDLS and CDR2 as YYNGEE. V was shortened by 0 bases and J by 2 bases, with 10 bases between the two germline ends. The CDR3 sequence is 15 residues long. The CDR3 DNA reads as TGTGCCAGCAGCGTAGGGAGGGGGCTCACAGATACGCAGTATTTT. It encodes CASSVGRGLTDTQYF.

The gene calls are TRBV20-1 and TRBJ1-1; D ambiguous. Germline lookup yields CDR1 DFQATT and CDR2 SNEGSKA (reference sequence). The length of the CDR3 is 11 residues. V lost 1 base, J lost 5 bases, and 5 bases lay in between. CDR3 residues: CSARVGTEAFF. The CDR3 nucleotides read TGCAGTGCTAGAGTGGGAACTGAAGCTTTCTTT.

This chain links TRBV6-1 with TRBJ2-7, with D possibly called TRBD1 or TRBD2 (6 bases each). The CDR3 consists of 14 residues. CDR1 is MNHNS, CDR2 SASEGT, per germline. V lost 0 bases and J lost 2, with 8 bases in between. The DNA of the CDR3 is TGTGCCAGCAGTGAAGCCGGGGGCCCCTACGAGCAGTACTTC. This codes for CASSEAGGPYEQYF.

With respect to this clone: Other DNA variants within this sample encode the same CDR3. The genes are TRBV3-1 (or the pseudogene TRBV3-2) and TRBJ1-2; D perhaps matches TRBD1 (5 bases). CDR3 length equals 12 residues. Trimming stripped 6 bases from V and 3 bases from J, with 8 bases between. Germline loops: CDR1 LGHDT, CDR2 YNNKEL (reference sequence). CDR3 nucleotides: TGTGCCAGCAGTCAGGGTGACTATGGCTACACCTTC. Amino acid sequence: CASSQGDYGYTF.

This clone was found once. This specimen includes other DNA sequences encoding the same CDR3. This chain links TRBV18 with TRBJ1-2; D is unclear. The germline V gene has CDR1 KGHSH and CDR2 LQKENI. CDR3 length: 13 amino acids. The V end was cut by 2 bases, the J end by 4 bases, with 8 bases between. The DNA for the CDR3 is TGTGCCAGCTCACCAGAGGGAGGCTATGGCTACACCTTC. This sequence encodes CASSPEGGYGYTF.

This chain joins TRBV6-1 and TRBJ1-3; tentatively, D is TRBD1 (5 bases). The CDR3 length is 15 residues. In germline, CDR1 is MNHNS, CDR2 SASEGT. V lost 1 base, J lost 4 bases, and 11 bases lay in between. Here the CDR3 DNA reads TGTGCCAGCAGTGAAGAGGGCAGGGTCGGAAACACCATATATTTT. As protein: CASSEEGRVGNTIYF.

J is TRBJ1-1 and V is TRBV13; 11 bases are shared with TRBD1. The CDR3 is 15 residues long. Trimming cost V 5 bases and J 4 bases; bases outside gene matches: 6. Germline V CDR1 and CDR2: PRHDT, FYEKMQ (reference sequence). The DNA of the CDR3 is TGTGCCAGCAGCGGACAGGGGGCAGGGGCCACTGAAGCTTTCTTT. Its protein is CASSGQGAGATEAFF.

The J gene is TRBJ2-1, the V gene TRBV19; D is undetermined. Germline values: CDR1 LNHDA, CDR2 SQIVND (reference sequence). V was cut by 3 bases and J by 4 bases, with 10 bases left in between. The length of the CDR3 is 14 residues. The CDR3 coding sequence is TGTGCCAGTAGTATCGGTTACTCTTACAATGAGCAGTTCTTC. Protein sequence: CASSIGYSYNEQFF.

The V and J genes are TRBV5-1 and TRBJ2-5; D is unresolved. Germline V gives CDR1 SGHRS, CDR2 YFSETQ. CDR3 size: 11 residues. V lost 2 bases and J 4 bases, leaving 3 bases between the germline ends. CDR3 sequence (DNA): TGCGCCAGCAGCTTCGGAGAGACCCAGTACTTC. This sequence encodes CASSFGETQYF.

The chain recombines TRBV25-1 with TRBJ1-6, with D perhaps matching TRBD1 (6 bases). The germline V gene has CDR1 MGHDK and CDR2 SYGVNS. The CDR3 loop spans 17 amino acids. V shed 3 bases and J shed 8 bases, with 20 bases lying between them. The CDR3 coding sequence is TGTGCCAGCAGTGAGGGACCGCTGGGACAAGTATATTCACCCCTCCACTTT. Residues: CASSEGPLGQVYSPLHF.

CDR3 residues: CSVEGTVFGSTDTQYF. The CDR3 DNA reads TGCAGCGTTGAAGGGACAGTTTTTGGTAGCACAGATACGCAGTATTTT. The rearrangement links TRBV29-1 to TRBJ2-3; D perhaps matches TRBD1 (6 bases). V lost 1 base and J lost 0, with 14 bases in between. Germline-derived CDR1 and CDR2 are SQVTM and ANQGSEA. The CDR3 totals 16 residues.